Given below is one TCR beta chain in context. As yet, its antigen is unknown. Germline V CDR1 and CDR2: SQVTM, ANQGSEA. Trimming shortened V by 7 bases and J by 13 bases, and 21 bases separated the two germline ends. The CDR3 totals 12 residues. The data belong to a study of tumor and adjacent non-tumor tissue in lung cancer. Study-level information: There were roughly 11 adenocarcinoma, 2 squamous cell carcinoma and 1 small cell lung cancer cases. Study-level results: Tumor tissue had significantly higher TCR diversity than normal lung.

The library came from three nested PCR rounds adapted from ARM-PCR protocols. Each CDR3 protein gets one entry after TCRdb re-called the multiplex PCR reads with MiXCR. The sample holds approximately 70,000 distinct CDR3 sequences, around 73% seen once. RNA was extracted from bulk tissue without any cell sorting. Sequenced: lung tumor tissue. V is TRBV29-1 and J is TRBJ2-3; D is possibly TRBD1 (6 bases). This clonotype was obtained from a man between 60 and 75 years old with non-small cell lung cancer. The CDR3 protein is CSALDRLVTKYF. The CDR3 nucleotides are TGCAGCGCTCTGGACAGATTGGTCACGAAGTATTTT.